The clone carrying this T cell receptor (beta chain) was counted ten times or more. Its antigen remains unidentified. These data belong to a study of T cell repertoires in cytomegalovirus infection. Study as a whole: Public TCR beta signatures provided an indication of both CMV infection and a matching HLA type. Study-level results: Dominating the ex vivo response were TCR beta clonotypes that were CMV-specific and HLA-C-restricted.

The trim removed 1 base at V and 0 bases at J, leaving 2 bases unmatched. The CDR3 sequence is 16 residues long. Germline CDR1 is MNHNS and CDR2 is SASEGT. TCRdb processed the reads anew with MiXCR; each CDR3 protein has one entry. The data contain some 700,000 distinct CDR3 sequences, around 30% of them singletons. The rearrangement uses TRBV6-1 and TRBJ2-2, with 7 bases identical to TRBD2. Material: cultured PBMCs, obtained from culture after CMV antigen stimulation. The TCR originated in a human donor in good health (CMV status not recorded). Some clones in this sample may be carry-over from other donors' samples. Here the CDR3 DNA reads TGTGCCAGCAGTGAAGAGCTAGCGGCGAACACCGGGGAGCTGTTTTTT. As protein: CASSEELAANTGELFF.